A selection of T cell receptor beta chains follows, all from one sample in a study of cytomegalovirus exposure and HLA in healthy donors. Sequencing was performed with immunoSEQ multiplex PCR; in TCRdb, only in-frame clones are kept and a portion is missing. In total, the table holds 68,000 or so clones. Input material: PBMCs. These receptors were collected from a boy younger than 18 in good health and CMV-seronegative. CDR3s include the opening cysteine and the closing phenylalanine or tryptophan. D genes are given only for firm matches.

J,D,V,DNA,CDR3
TRBJ2-5,TRBD1,TRBV19,TGTGCCAGTAGTATGGGGTGGGACAGGGGCGAGAAGACCCAGTACTTC,CASSMGWDRGEKTQYF
TRBJ1-6,TRBD1,TRBV4-2,TGTGCCAGCAATGGACAGGGGAGTTCACCCCTCCACTTT,CASNGQGSSPLHF
TRBJ2-1,TRBD2,TRBV29-1,TGCAGCGTTGAGAGGGGACTAGCGGGAGTGCCGCAGTTCTTC,CSVERGLAGVPQFF
TRBJ2-7,NA,TRBV6-1,TGTGCCAGCATGCTGGAGGGGGCAGGGGAGCAGTACTTC,CASMLEGAGEQYF
TRBJ2-7,TRBD1,TRBV7-8,TGTGCCAGCAGCACCCGACGAGACTGGGACAGGTACGAGCAGTACTTC,CASSTRRDWDRYEQYF
TRBJ2-7,TRBD1,TRBV9,TGTGCCAGCAGCGTAGCCGGGGACAGATTCTACGAGCAGTACTTC,CASSVAGDRFYEQYF
TRBJ1-2,NA,TRBV11-2,TGTGCCAGCAGCTTCAGGGATTTCGGCTACACCTTC,CASSFRDFGYTF
TRBJ2-5,TRBD1,TRBV28,TGTGCCAGCAGTTCACAGGGGGCGGACTTAGAGACCCAGTACTTC,CASSSQGADLETQYF
TRBJ2-7,NA,TRBV7-9,TGTGCCAGCAGTCTAGAAGTGCGCGAGCAGTACTTC,CASSLEVREQYF
TRBJ2-7,NA,TRBV6-5,TGTGCCAGCAGTTACTGGCCGGAGAGCTCCTACGAGCAGTACTTC,CASSYWPESSYEQYF
TRBJ1-6,TRBD1,TRBV27,TGTGCCAGCAGTTTATCGACAGGGGGGACACCCCTCCACTTT,CASSLSTGGTPLHF
TRBJ1-2,NA,TRBV5-6,TGTGCCAGCAGCTTCGACTCTTCAAACTATGGCTACACCTTC,CASSFDSSNYGYTF
TRBJ1-1,TRBD1,TRBV7-9,TGTGCCAGCAGCTTAGGGGACAGGGGGCCAGACACTGAAGCTTTCTTT,CASSLGDRGPDTEAFF
TRBJ2-5,NA,TRBV4-3,TGCGCCAGCAGCCAAGGAAAAACAGGGGAGACCCAGTACTTC,CASSQGKTGETQYF
TRBJ1-2,TRBD1,TRBV6-5,TGTGCCAGCAGTTACCAACAGGGGAATAACTATGGCTACACCTTC,CASSYQQGNNYGYTF
TRBJ1-2,TRBD1,TRBV2,TGTGCCACCGGGACAGGGGTGGGCTACACCTTC,CATGTGVGYTF
TRBJ1-2,NA,TRBV10-1,TGCGCCAGCAGCGGGGATGAGGACCTCTATGGCTACACCTTC,CASSGDEDLYGYTF
TRBJ1-2,TRBD1,TRBV19,TGTGCCAGCCTTCGACAGGGGTCTCCTAACTATGGCTACACCTTC,CASLRQGSPNYGYTF
TRBJ2-1,TRBD1,TRBV4-3,TGCGCCAGCAGCCAAGATAGGGGGCATTATTACAATGAGCAGTTCTTC,CASSQDRGHYYNEQFF
TRBJ1-1,NA,TRBV27,TGTGCCAGCAGAATTAGGCCGGGTCGGGTCACTGAAGCTTTCTTT,CASRIRPGRVTEAFF
TRBJ1-2,NA,TRBV7-3,TGTGCCAGCAGCTTAGATGAGGGCACCTATGGCTACACCTTC,CASSLDEGTYGYTF
TRBJ2-6,NA,TRBV5-6,TGTGCCAGCAGCTTGACTCCCTCTGGGGCCAACGTCCTGACTTTC,CASSLTPSGANVLTF
TRBJ1-1,NA,TRBV18,TGTGCCAGTGGGACAACTCAGAACACTGAAGCTTTCTTT,CASGTTQNTEAFF
TRBJ1-2,NA,TRBV9,TGTGCCAGCAGCTTCGACAGAACTAACTATGGCTACACCTTC,CASSFDRTNYGYTF
TRBJ1-2,NA,TRBV5-6,TGTGCCAGCAGTTCGGGACCAGGGGATGGCTACACCTTC,CASSSGPGDGYTF
TRBJ2-2,TRBD2,TRBV4-1,TGCGCCAGCAGCCAAGAGGGACTAGCGGGAGGGCGGGTCACCGGGGAGCTGTTTTTT,CASSQEGLAGGRVTGELFF
TRBJ1-4,NA,TRBV9,TGTGCCAGCAGCGTAGCCGTGGGAGCTAATGAAAAACTGTTTTTT,CASSVAVGANEKLFF
TRBJ2-1,TRBD2,TRBV13,TGTGCCAGCACCCCCGGGAGGCTAGCGGGCTCCAATGAGCAGTTCTTC,CASTPGRLAGSNEQFF
TRBJ2-1,NA,TRBV2,TGTGCCAGCAGTGCGTTAGCGGAGACTGAGCAGTTCTTC,CASSALAETEQFF
TRBJ2-3,TRBD2,TRBV6-6,TGTGCCAGCAGTTACCTGGGACTAGCGGGAGGAGATACGCAGTATTTT,CASSYLGLAGGDTQYF
TRBJ2-3,TRBD2,TRBV4-3,TGCGCCAGCAGCCAACCGGGACTAGGGACAGATACGCAGTATTTT,CASSQPGLGTDTQYF
TRBJ2-5,TRBD2,TRBV5-6,TGTGCCAGCACTGCGAGCGGGGGAGAGACCCAGTACTTC,CASTASGGETQYF
TRBJ1-2,NA,TRBV5-1,TGCGCCAGCAGCTCGGGGGGAGAAAACTATGGCTACACCTTC,CASSSGGENYGYTF
TRBJ1-5,TRBD1,TRBV19,TGTGCCAGTAGTAGATCTGGCAGGGGGGTATATTTCAATCAGCCCCAGCATTTT,CASSRSGRGVYFNQPQHF
TRBJ1-5,NA,TRBV6-5,TGTGCCAGCAGTCGGGATTCGGGGAATCAGCCCCAGCATTTT,CASSRDSGNQPQHF
TRBJ2-7,NA,TRBV6-5,TGTGCCAGCAGCCGCAGACGGGCCTACGAGCAGTACTTC,CASSRRRAYEQYF
TRBJ2-5,TRBD1,TRBV7-8,TGTGCCAGCAGCTTAGGCGGGGACAGGCAAGAGACCCAGTACTTC,CASSLGGDRQETQYF
TRBJ1-2,TRBD1,TRBV10-1,TGCGCCAGCAGTGATTCCTTGACAGGGCCCTATGGCTACACCTTC,CASSDSLTGPYGYTF
TRBJ1-5,TRBD1,TRBV5-1,TGCGCCAGCAGCTTGGAGCCGGACAGGGTTGATCAGCCCCAGCATTTT,CASSLEPDRVDQPQHF
TRBJ2-7,NA,TRBV14,TGTGCCAGCAGCCAAGCCCCAGAGTACTTC,CASSQAPEYF
TRBJ1-1,NA,TRBV13,TGTGCCAGCAGCTCGTCGTGGGAGGGAGGGACTGAAGCTTTCTTT,CASSSSWEGGTEAFF
TRBJ2-7,NA,TRBV10-3,TGTGCCATCAGTGACCTCGACGAGCAGTACTTC,CAISDLDEQYF
TRBJ1-5,TRBD1,TRBV29-1,TGCAGCTTCAACAGGGGACGCAATCAGCCCCAGCATTTT,CSFNRGRNQPQHF
TRBJ2-7,TRBD2,TRBV27,TGTGCCAGCAGTCCGGGACTAGCAGCTTACGAGCAGTACTTC,CASSPGLAAYEQYF
TRBJ1-2,NA,TRBV19,TGTGCCAGCCTAAAGGGGAACAGCTATGGCTACACCTTC,CASLKGNSYGYTF
TRBJ1-4,TRBD1,TRBV7-2,TGTGCCAGCAGCATACCCCCCGGGACAGTTTATTTT,CASSIPPGTVYF
TRBJ2-3,NA,TRBV7-3,TGTGCCAGCAGCTCGTCATCCCAAGCTAATACGCAGTATTTT,CASSSSSQANTQYF
TRBJ2-6,NA,TRBV19,TGTGCCAGTAGTTTAAGGACAGAGAGCTCTGGGGCCAACGTCCTGACTTTC,CASSLRTESSGANVLTF
TRBJ2-7,NA,TRBV6-5,TGTGCCAGCAGTTACTCCGGACAGCTACCCTACGAGCAGTACTTC,CASSYSGQLPYEQYF
TRBJ1-1,NA,TRBV5-1,TGCGCCAGCACGAGCCGGGGGGACACTGAAGCTTTCTTT,CASTSRGDTEAFF
TRBJ1-3,NA,TRBV18,TGTGCCAGCTCACCGAGCGGAGATGGAAACACCATATATTTT,CASSPSGDGNTIYF
TRBJ1-2,NA,TRBV28,TGTGCCAGCAGTTTATCAGGGAACTATGGCTACACCTTC,CASSLSGNYGYTF
TRBJ2-7,TRBD2,TRBV5-4,TGTGCCAGCAGCTCCCCTTCGGGCGGGGGGTCGGGGTACGAGCAGTACTTC,CASSSPSGGGSGYEQYF
TRBJ1-2,TRBD1,TRBV5-1,TGCGCCAGCAGCTCAGACAGGGGAATCTATGGCTACACCTTC,CASSSDRGIYGYTF
TRBJ1-2,NA,TRBV9,TGTGCCAGCAGCGTCTTCTCCAGGGAGGAGAATGGCTACACCTTC,CASSVFSREENGYTF
TRBJ2-3,NA,TRBV6-1,TGTGCCAGCAGTGAAGAGGCAGGGGTTCCAGATACGCAGTATTTT,CASSEEAGVPDTQYF
TRBJ1-1,NA,TRBV12-5,TGTGCTAGTGGACCGACAGAACCTGAAGCTTTCTTT,CASGPTEPEAFF
TRBJ1-4,TRBD1,TRBV7-9,TGTGCCAGCAGCGAATCGGGACAGGGCTCGGAAAAACTGTTTTTT,CASSESGQGSEKLFF